This record covers a single T cell receptor (beta chain). Its specificity is unknown. V lost 4 bases, J lost 4 bases, and 11 bases lay in between. CDR3 size: 12 residues. Germline V gene sequence: CDR1 DFQATT, CDR2 SNEGSKA (reference sequence). Exclusion followed for patients with uncontrolled infection, other autoimmune disease, pregnancy or lactation. Orbital computed tomography, thyroid ultrasound, serum thyroxine and TRAb, and clinical symptoms together informed the diagnoses. This record belongs to a study of T cells in Graves' hyperthyroidism and ophthalmopathy. General study findings and limits: A 13 V-J signature model discriminated ophthalmopathy versus stable hyperthyroidism. Also found in blood were most expanded thyroid clonotypes above 0.001.

Researchers took RNA transcripts and amplified the TCR beta CDR3 regions from them. First-round RT-PCR with HTBI primers amplified the TCR CDR3 region. TCRdb fed the multiplex PCR reads into MiXCR, producing one record per CDR3 protein. This sample carries 690,000 or so distinct CDR3 sequences, over 15% of them seen once, and the ten largest clones take 16%. The specimen sequenced was blood. The V and J genes are TRBV20-1 and TRBJ2-7; tentative D call: TRBD2 (6 bases). This TCR was recovered from a woman aged 50 to 65 with Graves' hyperthyroidism that later progressed to Graves' ophthalmopathy. CDR3 coding DNA: TGCAGTGCTACCCCGAGCGGGTACGAGCAGTACTTC. It specifies CSATPSGYEQYF.